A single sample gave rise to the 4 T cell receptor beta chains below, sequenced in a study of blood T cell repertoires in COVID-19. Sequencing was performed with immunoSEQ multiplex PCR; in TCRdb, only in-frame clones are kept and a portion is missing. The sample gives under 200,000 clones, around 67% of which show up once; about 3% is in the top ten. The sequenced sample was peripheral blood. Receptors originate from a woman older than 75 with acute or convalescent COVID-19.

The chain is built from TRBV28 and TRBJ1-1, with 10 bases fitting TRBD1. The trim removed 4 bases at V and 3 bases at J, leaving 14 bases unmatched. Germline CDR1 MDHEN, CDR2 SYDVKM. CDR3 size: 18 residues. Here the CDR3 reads CASSSYLDRGRLDTEAFF. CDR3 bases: TGTGCCAGCAGTTCCTACCTGGACAGGGGGAGGCTAGACACTGAAGCTTTCTTT.

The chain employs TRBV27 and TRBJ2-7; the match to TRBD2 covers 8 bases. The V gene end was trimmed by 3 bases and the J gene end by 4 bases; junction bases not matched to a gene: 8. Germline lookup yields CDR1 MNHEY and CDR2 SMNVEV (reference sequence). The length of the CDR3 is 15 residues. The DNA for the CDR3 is TGTGCCAGCAGTTTGTTAATGGGACTAGAATACGAGCAGTACTTC. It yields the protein CASSLLMGLEYEQYF.

Here the CDR3 DNA reads TGTGCCTGGAGTTTAGGGAGGCCTGAAGCTTTCTTT. Translated: CAWSLGRPEAFF. The V gene is TRBV30, the J gene TRBJ1-1; D is unresolved. The CDR3 contains 12 residues. Per germline, CDR1 GTSNPN and CDR2 SVGIG (reference sequence). V lost 2 bases and J 6 bases, leaving 10 bases between the germline ends.

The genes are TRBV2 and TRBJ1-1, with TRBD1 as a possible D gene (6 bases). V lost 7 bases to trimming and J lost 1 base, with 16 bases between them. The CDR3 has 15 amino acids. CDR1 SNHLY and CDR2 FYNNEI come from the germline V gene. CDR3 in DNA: TGTGCCAGCACCCCATTGACAGGTTCGAACACTGAAGCTTTCTTT. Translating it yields CASTPLTGSNTEAFF.